This T cell receptor (beta chain) is drawn from a study of cytomegalovirus exposure and HLA in healthy donors. V was trimmed by 6 bases and J by 6 bases, leaving 17 bases between them. There are 15 residues in the CDR3. CDR1 MNHEY and CDR2 SVGAGI come from the germline V gene. Broader study findings: Despite most TCR sequences being rare, some public TCRs occurred in many donors. Using the classifier, cytomegalovirus status was reportedly diagnosed with high specificity and sensitivity. CMV antigen specificity was confirmed in vitro for a few CMV-associated chains. The authors enumerated around 150 TCR beta chains as linked to cytomegalovirus.

On this clone: Its antigen remains unknown.

Clones were sequenced by immunoSEQ multiplex PCR, and TCRdb holds only the in-frame ones, with some missing. The sample carries about 60,000 clones, approximately 96% recorded once. The sequence derives from a young man in good health and CMV-seronegative. The V call is TRBV6-5, the J call TRBJ1-4; TRBD1 is a possible D gene (5 bases). Sequences were obtained from PBMCs. CDR3 region: CASRPGGWADEKLFF. For the CDR3, the DNA is TGTGCCAGCAGGCCCGGGGGATGGGCTGATGAAAAACTGTTTTTT.